This TCR beta chain was identified in a study of CD8 T cells in ankylosing spondylitis. Whole-study findings and limits: In ankylosing spondylitis blood, a motif of fewer than 10 highly homologous TCR beta variants appeared characteristic. Disease-linked clones had a CD8+ phenotype and relatively low frequency in peripheral blood.

Each CDR3 protein is one row after TCRdb ran MiXCR on the 5' RACE reads. The sample lists more than 650,000 distinct CDR3 sequences; 12% were seen once. This clonotype was found a few times. The antigen is not known. This CDR3 has 17 residues. V lost 0 bases to trimming and J lost 0 bases, with 12 bases between them. Looked up from germline, CDR1 is MGHRA and CDR2 is YSYEKL. The sequenced material came from blood, either unsorted or a sorted T cell fraction (not recorded which). This chain connects TRBV4-1 to TRBJ1-3; tentatively, D is TRBD1 (6 bases). The receptor was derived from a male donor with ankylosing spondylitis. CDR3 coding DNA: TGCGCCAGCAGCCAAGATTGGGGGGGACACTCTGGAAACACCATATATTTT. Its translation is CASSQDWGGHSGNTIYF.